This TCR beta chain was found in a study of shared clonotypes between healthy human individuals. Study-level findings and limits: Few donors restricted represented genetic and exposure-history diversity.

The CDR3 is made up of 15 amino acids. Trimming took 2 bases from V and 0 from J, leaving 9 bases between them. The germline V gene encodes CDR1 SGDLS and CDR2 YYNGEE. Sequencing was performed with immunoSEQ multiplex PCR; in TCRdb, only in-frame clones are kept and a portion is missing. The sample holds 950,000 to 1,300,000 clones, roughly 80% seen once. This clone was counted a single time. What it binds is not known. The sample carries other DNA sequences with the same CDR3. The origin of this receptor is a man between 18 and 29 years old in good health. The sequenced sample was memory CD4+ T cells sorted from blood. The subset denotes: CD45RA-negative fraction. The chain links TRBV9 to TRBJ2-1; a possible D gene is TRBD2 (5 bases). This CDR3 is CASSVDWSSYNEQFF. The CDR3, as DNA: TGTGCCAGCAGCGTGGACTGGAGCTCCTACAATGAGCAGTTCTTC.